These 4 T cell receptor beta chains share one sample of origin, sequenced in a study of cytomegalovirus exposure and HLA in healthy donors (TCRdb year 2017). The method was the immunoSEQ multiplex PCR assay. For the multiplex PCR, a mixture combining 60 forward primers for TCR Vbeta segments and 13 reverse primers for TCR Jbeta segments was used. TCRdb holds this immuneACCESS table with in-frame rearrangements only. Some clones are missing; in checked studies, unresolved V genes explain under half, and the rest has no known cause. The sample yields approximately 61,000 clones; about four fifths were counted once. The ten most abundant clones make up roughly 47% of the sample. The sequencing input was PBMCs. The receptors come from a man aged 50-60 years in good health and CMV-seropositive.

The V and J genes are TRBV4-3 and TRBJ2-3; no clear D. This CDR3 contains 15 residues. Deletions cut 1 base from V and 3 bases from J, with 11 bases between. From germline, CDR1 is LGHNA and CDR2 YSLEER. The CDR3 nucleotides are TGCGCCAGCAGCCAAGGTGGCTCCAGGACAGATACGCAGTATTTT. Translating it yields CASSQGGSRTDTQYF.

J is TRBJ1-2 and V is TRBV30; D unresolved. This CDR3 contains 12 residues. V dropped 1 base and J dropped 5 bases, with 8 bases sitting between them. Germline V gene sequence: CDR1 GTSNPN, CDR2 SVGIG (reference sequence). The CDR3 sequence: CAWSGENYGYTF. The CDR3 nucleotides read TGTGCCTGGAGTGGGGAGAATTATGGCTACACCTTC.

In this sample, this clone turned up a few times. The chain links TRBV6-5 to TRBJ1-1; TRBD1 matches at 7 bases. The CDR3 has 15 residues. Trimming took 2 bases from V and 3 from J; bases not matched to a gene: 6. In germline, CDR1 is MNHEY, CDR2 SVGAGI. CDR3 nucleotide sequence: TGTGCCAGCAGTTACGGGAATACAGGGGACACTGAAGCTTTCTTT. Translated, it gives CASSYGNTGDTEAFF.

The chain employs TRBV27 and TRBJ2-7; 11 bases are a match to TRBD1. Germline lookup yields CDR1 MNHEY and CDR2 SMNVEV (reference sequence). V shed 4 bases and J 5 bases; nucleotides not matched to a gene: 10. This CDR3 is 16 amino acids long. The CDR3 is CASSSLGQGAKDEQYF. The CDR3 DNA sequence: TGTGCCAGCAGTTCCCTCGGACAGGGGGCTAAAGACGAGCAGTACTTC.